This TCR beta chain was documented in a study of OX40 agonist ivuxolimab in advanced cancers. Overall study context: A diagnosis of hepatocellular carcinoma, melanoma, renal cell or head and neck cancer was present in dose-escalation patients.

The study's findings and limits: The study found that CD8+ T cells averaged more expanded clones than CD4+. Clonal expansion in partial responders at 0.1-3.0 mg/kg ranked among the lowest.

Note on this clone: The target antigen is unknown.

The method was immunoSEQ multiplex PCR; TCRdb's version includes in-frame clones alone and lacks a portion of them. The sample comprises approximately 58,000 clones, roughly 80% of which are singletons, and around an eighth rests with the top ten. CDR1 and CDR2 from the germline V gene are WNHNN and SYGVQD (reference sequence). The ends lost 4 bases at V and 3 bases at J; junction bases unmatched: 13. The CDR3 covers 18 residues. The V and J genes are TRBV10-1 and TRBJ1-3; 9 bases fit TRBD1. The sequencing used CD4+ or CD8+ T cells sorted from blood, collected in a trial of the OX40 agonist ivuxolimab. This clonotype was obtained from an adult with an advanced solid tumor such as melanoma, head and neck, liver or kidney cancer. The CDR3 protein is CASSGSLRDRDFGNTIYF. CDR3 in DNA: TGCGCCAGCAGTGGGTCCCTCCGGGACAGGGATTTTGGAAACACCATATATTTT.